One sample yielded the 4 T cell receptor beta chains listed below, sequenced in a study of shared clonotypes between healthy human individuals. The protocol was immunoSEQ multiplex PCR, while the TCRdb copy is restricted to in-frame clones and leaves out a portion. The sample comprises about 2.4 million clones, approximately 94% of which are singletons, and 0.36% rests with the top ten. The specimen was naive CD4+ T cells from PBMCs. The sample's subset: CD45RA+ positively selected. The receptors here all came from a man younger than 35 in good health. Some clones in this sample may be carry-over from other donors' samples.

CDR3 in DNA: TGTGCCAGCAGTTATGACAGGGTGATAACTGAAGCTTTCTTT. Its protein is CASSYDRVITEAFF. The chain has TRBV6-6 and TRBJ1-1, with 7 bases lining up with TRBD1. Germline V CDR1 and CDR2: MNHNY, SVGAGI (reference sequence). V dropped 3 bases and J dropped 5; count of bases not matched to a gene: 6. The CDR3 covers 14 residues.

The chain carries TRBV11-2 and TRBJ1-2; the D gene is possibly TRBD1 (6 bases). V was pared by 5 bases and J by 6 bases, with 28 bases between. Germline lookup yields CDR1 SGHAT and CDR2 FQNNGV. This CDR3 contains 18 residues. In DNA, the CDR3 is TGTGCCAGCAGCCTACAGGGAGATTCGGGAAGACGAGGGAATGGCTACACCTTC. Translating it yields CASSLQGDSGRRGNGYTF.

The genes are TRBV28 and TRBJ1-1; 8 positions match TRBD1. CDR1 and CDR2 (germline): MDHEN, SYDVKM. V dropped 2 bases and J dropped 6; count of bases not matched to a gene: 11. The CDR3 extends over 16 amino acids. The DNA of the CDR3 is TGTGCCAGCAGTTTAAGAACAGGGGGGCGGATGGCTGAAGCTTTCTTT. It yields the protein CASSLRTGGRMAEAFF. Supplemented by reference TRBV28 and TRBJ1-1, the full variable domain reads DVKVTQSSRYLVKRTGEKVFLECVQDMDHENMFWYRQDPGLGLRLIYFSYDVKMKEKGDIPEGYSVSREKKERFSLILESASTNQTSMYLCASSLRTGGRMAEAFFGQGTRLTVV.

The V call is TRBV7-2, the J call TRBJ1-5, with unresolved D. The germline gives CDR1 SGHTA, CDR2 FQGNSA. There are 14 residues in the CDR3. V shed 2 bases and J shed 12 bases, with 17 bases lying between them. Here the CDR3 reads CASSLSLRGGDQHF. CDR3 coding DNA: TGTGCCAGCAGCTTAAGTCTGAGAGGAGGTGACCAGCATTTT.